The next 18 T cell receptor beta chains were all read from a single sample in a study of blood T cell repertoires in COVID-19. Clones were sequenced by immunoSEQ multiplex PCR, and TCRdb holds only the in-frame ones, with some missing. This table holds 100,000 to 150,000 clones, approximately 85% found once. The sequencing input was peripheral blood. The receptors stem from a man under 40 with COVID-19, enrolled during active disease.

V gene TRBV27 combines with J gene TRBJ2-7, with D perhaps matching TRBD2 (6 bases). The V end lost 9 bases, the J end lost 4 bases, and 16 bases lay between the germline ends. The CDR3 has 13 amino acids. Germline values: CDR1 MNHEY, CDR2 SMNVEV (reference sequence). Written as DNA, the CDR3 is TGTGCCAGTGCCCCCGGGACTTCATACGAGCAGTACTTC. Protein sequence: CASAPGTSYEQYF.

The rearrangement joins TRBV2 to TRBJ1-2; 9 bases line up with TRBD1. This CDR3 has 16 amino acids. CDR1 and CDR2 from the germline V gene are SNHLY and FYNNEI. The J segment lost 0 bases and the V segment lost 6 bases, leaving 8 bases of the junction unmatched. The CDR3 DNA is TGTGCCAGCAGCTGGACAGGGGACGGATCTAACTATGGCTACACCTTC. As protein: CASSWTGDGSNYGYTF.

This clone was observed many times. The rearrangement joins TRBV3-1 (or the pseudogene TRBV3-2) to TRBJ2-7; 9 bases fit TRBD1. The CDR3 loop spans 12 amino acids. V dropped 6 bases and J dropped 5; count of bases not matched to a gene: 2. Germline V gene data show CDR1 as LGHDT and CDR2 as YNNKEL (reference sequence). The CDR3 nucleotides read TGTGCCAGCAGTCGGACAGGGGACGAGCAGTACTTC. Amino acids: CASSRTGDEQYF.

CDR3 bases: TGCAGCGTTGAGGGCACTAGCGGGTACACAGATACGCAGTATTTT. This codes for CSVEGTSGYTDTQYF. The J gene is TRBJ2-3, the V gene TRBV29-1; TRBD2 matches 9 bases. V shed 3 bases, J shed 2 bases, and the junction held 6 bases outside the gene matches. Germline V gene sequence: CDR1 SQVTM, CDR2 ANQGSEA. The CDR3 has 15 amino acids.

This clone has only a few counts. The chain combines TRBV12-5 with TRBJ1-2, with 7 bases matching TRBD1. Germline V gives CDR1 LGHNT, CDR2 FRNRAP. The CDR3 is 13 amino acids. Trimming cost V 7 bases and J 4 bases; bases outside gene matches: 6. The CDR3 DNA reads as TGTGCTAGTGCCCCGGGACAGCCCTATGGCTACACCTTC. Amino acids: CASAPGQPYGYTF.

J is TRBJ2-7 and V is TRBV21-1; TRBD1 is the table's D call and was not checked against the DNA. TRBV21-1 is classified as a pseudogene. The CDR3 has 16 residues. CDR3: CASSSARTTGRYEQYF. CDR3 nucleotides: TGTGCCAGCAGCAGCGCCAGGACAACGGGCCGTTACGAGCAGTACTTC.

This rearrangement joins TRBV9 to TRBJ2-2, with 7 positions matching TRBD1. The CDR3 is 15 amino acids. The germline gives CDR1 SGDLS, CDR2 YYNGEE. V trimming: 4 bases; J trimming: 4 bases; junction bases outside the gene matches: 7. The CDR3 DNA follows: TGTGCCAGCAGCTACGACAGGGAAGGCACCGGGGAGCTGTTTTTT. The encoded protein is CASSYDREGTGELFF.

The chain is built from TRBV7-9 and TRBJ1-2; 9 nucleotides align to TRBD1. Germline CDR1 SEHNR, CDR2 FQNEAQ (reference sequence). This CDR3 is built from 16 residues. V lost 2 bases to trimming and J lost 8 bases; unmatched junction nucleotides: 12. CDR3 coding DNA: TGTGCCAGCAGCTTAATTCCCCACAGGGGGCAAGACGGCTACACCTTC. Its protein is CASSLIPHRGQDGYTF.

The chain joins TRBV12-3 or TRBV12-4 to TRBJ2-7; no clear D. Trimming stripped 3 bases from V and 7 bases from J, with 13 bases between. The CDR3 is 13 amino acids. This chain's CDR3 is CASSFETKLEQYF. The CDR3 DNA is TGTGCCAGCAGTTTTGAGACGAAACTAGAGCAGTACTTC.

This clone was detected only a few times. The same CDR3 can be traced to other DNA sequences in this sample. The chain has TRBV6-1 and TRBJ2-7, with 13 bases that match TRBD2. Germline trimming cut 1 base from V and 4 bases from J; bases unmatched to any gene: 1. The CDR3 runs 15 residues. Germline CDR1 and CDR2: MNHNS and SASEGT. In DNA form, the CDR3 reads TGTGCCAGCAGTGAAGGGACTAGCGGGAGTTACGAGCAGTACTTC. It codes for CASSEGTSGSYEQYF.

The genes are TRBV10-3 and TRBJ2-3; D may be TRBD2 (6 bases). CDR1 is ENHRY, CDR2 SYGVKD, per germline. V shed 2 bases and J shed 3 bases, with 12 bases lying between them. The CDR3 length is 15 residues. CDR3 DNA sequence: TGTGCCATCAGTGAGATGCGGGGTGGGACAGATACGCAGTATTTT. Protein sequence: CAISEMRGGTDTQYF.

This clone was observed once. J is TRBJ2-3 and V is TRBV14, with D perhaps matching TRBD2 (6 bases). V lost 0 bases to trimming and J lost 2 bases, with 18 bases between them. There are 18 residues in the CDR3. Germline CDR1 reads SGHDN; CDR2 reads FVKESK. CDR3 nucleotides: TGTGCCAGCAGCCAAGAATGGTTTATCGGGGGACTCACAGATACGCAGTATTTT. Its translation: CASSQEWFIGGLTDTQYF.

This chain uses TRBV6-5 with TRBJ2-3; weak D call: TRBD2 (6 bases). The CDR3 spans 15 residues. The germline V and J ends were trimmed by 6 bases and 2 bases, with 15 bases remaining between them. The V gene's germline CDR1 is MNHEY and CDR2 SVGAGI. In nucleotides, the CDR3 is TGTGCCAGCAGGGCCCGGGGAGGCCACACAGATACGCAGTATTTT. Protein product: CASRARGGHTDTQYF.

The chain recombines TRBV2 with TRBJ2-7; 12 bases are shared with TRBD2. V lost 7 bases to trimming and J lost 4 bases; unmatched junction nucleotides: 5. The CDR3 has 14 amino acids. Germline assignment: CDR1 SNHLY and CDR2 FYNNEI. The CDR3 loop reads CASKPSGGGYEQYF. The CDR3 region has the DNA TGTGCCAGCAAGCCTAGCGGGGGGGGGTACGAGCAGTACTTC.

The V call is TRBV7-8, the J call TRBJ1-2, with TRBD1 identical over 8 bases. After removal of 0 bases from V and 8 bases from J, the junction contained 11 bases not matched to a gene. The CDR3 spans 16 residues. Germline assignment: CDR1 SGHVS and CDR2 FQNEAQ. The CDR3 nucleotides are TGTGCCAGCAGCTTAGCGCACTCCGGACAGGGATTAGGCTACACCTTC. It encodes CASSLAHSGQGLGYTF.

This sequence joins TRBV7-2 and TRBJ1-5; D gene ambiguous. Germline CDR1 SGHTA, CDR2 FQGNSA. V shed 1 base and J shed 7 bases, with 8 bases lying between them. The CDR3 consists of 13 residues. CDR3 residues: CASSLDGLQPQHF. The CDR3 bases are TGTGCCAGCAGCTTAGACGGGTTACAGCCCCAGCATTTT. Looking up the rest from reference TRBV7-2 and TRBJ1-5 gives the full variable domain: GAGVSQSPSNKVTEKGKDVELRCDPISGHTALYWYRQSLGQGLEFLIYFQGNSAPDKSGLPSDRFSAERTGGSVSTLTIQRTQQEDSAVYLCASSLDGLQPQHFGDGTRLSIL.

This clone was counted once. This rearrangement joins TRBV6-2 or TRBV6-3 to TRBJ1-1, with a tentative D call TRBD1 (6 bases). This CDR3 is 14 amino acids long. The V end lost 6 bases, the J end lost 7 bases, and 18 bases lay between the germline ends. The germline V gene has CDR1 MNHEY and CDR2 SVGEGT. The CDR3 nucleotides are TGTGCCAGCAGCCGAACCCTAACAGGGAGTGAAGCTTTCTTT. Encoded protein: CASSRTLTGSEAFF.

This chain links TRBV28 with TRBJ2-7; 7 nucleotides line up with TRBD1. The CDR3 runs 14 residues. CDR1 MDHEN and CDR2 SYDVKM come from the germline V gene. J lost 4 bases, V lost 5 bases, and 8 bases had no gene match. CDR3 in DNA: TGTGCCAGCAGTCTTCCACAGGGGAGATACGAGCAGTACTTC. This codes for CASSLPQGRYEQYF.